The entry that follows covers one T cell receptor beta chain sequence. The antigen it binds to is not known. No quality values exist for individual bases; no much larger clone is one base distant. The library came from the immunoSEQ multiplex PCR assay. Turning to the authors' computational methods: To diagnose cytomegalovirus status from the catalog of TCR beta chain sequences, a statistical classification framework was built. What TCRdb holds here is the immuneACCESS table cut down to in-frame rearrangements. Part of the clones is not present; checked against another copy, under half of the missing clones reflect an unresolved V gene, and the others are unexplained. That table furnishes V, J and clone size, whereas the DNA furnished D and trimming. The sample has more than 110,000 clones on record, 94% of them singletons. Clones ranked in the top ten supply 1.5% to 2% of the sample. These data come from a study of cytomegalovirus exposure and HLA in healthy donors (dated by TCRdb to 2017 to 2019). Study-wide context: According to a later analysis, the roughly 120 validation repertoires were produced on the same platform as the roughly 600 repertoires of the first cohort. The study aimed to test whether signatures of past pathogen exposure could be identified by cataloging public T cell receptors. Along with the roughly 670-subject first cohort, a separate validation cohort of over a hundred different subjects was used. To predict cytomegalovirus infection status, the study combined high-throughput TCR immunosequencing, statistical association of individual TCRs with disease status, and machine learning. Overall study results and their limits: A later analysis had no HLA typing for the validation cohort, so co-occurrence there was scored across all 120 or so repertoires. In the study, some 160 TCR beta chains were listed as associated with cytomegalovirus. The classifier was reported to diagnose cytomegalovirus status with high specificity and sensitivity in both the original and validation cohorts. Subsequent analysis determined that TCRs grouped into clusters in the first cohort also showed a tendency toward co-occurrence across the 120 validation repertoires, and approximately 93% of cluster scores exceeded 0. It was suggested by the authors that the approach could potentially be generalized to other disease states and immunological phenotypes. A few of the identified cytomegalovirus-associated TCR beta chains were confirmed in vitro to be specific for cytomegalovirus antigens. Most TCR sequences were observed very rarely across donors, whereas some public TCRs were present in many individuals.

V is cut back by 5 bases and J by 8 bases, with 3 bases in the junction unmatched. CDR1 is given as MDHEN and CDR2 as SYDVKM, both from the germline V gene. Counted from cysteine to phenylalanine, this CDR3 has 13 amino acids. Just CDR3 DNA is preserved here, 39 bases in frame from base 1. Donors formed part of the validation cohort, which comprised about 130 subjects and was distinct from the first cohort of 666 subjects. Sample: PBMCs. The origin of this receptor is a man aged 18 to 30 in good health and CMV-seropositive. The V and J genes are TRBV28 and TRBJ2-1; TRBD2 agrees with 10 junctional bases. The CDR3 amino acid sequence is: CASSRLAGYEQFF. The DNA sequence is given as TGTGCCAGCAGTCGACTAGCGGGCTATGAGCAGTTCTTC. Supplemented by the reference TRBV28 and TRBJ2-1 proteins around the CDR3, the complete variable domain is DVKVTQSSRYLVKRTGEKVFLECVQDMDHENMFWYRQDPGLGLRLIYFSYDVKMKEKGDIPEGYSVSREKKERFSLILESASTNQTSMYLCASSRLAGYEQFFGPGTRLTVL.